This T cell receptor beta chain is from a study of PD-1 blockade in classical Hodgkin lymphoma. Clones were sequenced by immunoSEQ multiplex PCR, and TCRdb holds only the in-frame ones, with some missing. The data contain 13,000 to 15,000 clones, more than 70% of them seen just once; the ten biggest clones take up about 23%. Brentuximab vedotin exposure varied among the patients, all of whom had relapsed after autologous stem cell transplantation. The TCR was taken from a human donor with classical Hodgkin lymphoma. The material was peripheral blood mononuclear cells (PBMCs), obtained before the second cycle of nivolumab.

The CDR3 DNA reads as TGTGCCAGCAGCTTAGTAAATGCAGATACGCAGTATTTT. This translates into CASSLVNADTQYF. The rearrangement joins TRBV7-6 to TRBJ2-3; D unresolved. There are 13 residues in the CDR3. Trimming removed 1 base at V and 4 bases at J, with 6 bases between. CDR1 SGHVS and CDR2 FNYEAQ come from the germline V gene.